A selection of T cell receptor beta chains follows, all from one sample in a study of T-cell memory formation after mild COVID-19. Via MiXCR, TCRdb re-called the 5' RACE reads, giving one row per CDR3 protein. The sample shows roughly 550,000 distinct CDR3 sequences, roughly 20% of them seen only once. The specimen was PBMCs or a T cell subset sorted from them (not recorded which). All receptors come from an adult woman who had mild COVID-19 (a few samples of this study predate the infection). Cell type and time point are not known. Both conserved end residues are part of each CDR3. The D gene is left open where the match is weak. Clone size appears in some rows only: once, few, many, or a class for an expanded clone.

j_call: TRBJ1-1
clone_size: few
v_call: TRBV5-1
d_call: TRBD1
cdr3_nt: TGCGCCAGCAGCTTGACAGGGGGCGGGGATGAAGCTTTCTTT
cdr3_aa: CASSLTGGGDEAFF

j_call: TRBJ1-5
clone_size: few
v_call: TRBV6-5
d_call: TRBD1
cdr3_nt: TGTGCCAGCAGTTTTAGCCGGGACAGGGGTGGGCCCCAGCATTTT
cdr3_aa: CASSFSRDRGGPQHF

j_call: TRBJ2-1
clone_size: few
v_call: TRBV7-9
d_call: TRBD2
cdr3_nt: TGTGCCAGCAGCCCGAGGGAACTAGCGGCATACAATGAGCAGTTCTTC
cdr3_aa: CASSPRELAAYNEQFF

j_call: TRBJ2-1
clone_size: many
v_call: TRBV12-3/TRBV12-4
d_call: -
cdr3_nt: TGTGCCAGCAGTTTAGCGGGAGTTAATAGGAATGAGCAGTTCTTC
cdr3_aa: CASSLAGVNRNEQFF

j_call: TRBJ2-1
clone_size: few
v_call: TRBV7-2
d_call: -
cdr3_nt: TGTGCCAGCAGCTTCGAAGGGTATGAGCAGTTCTTC
cdr3_aa: CASSFEGYEQFF

j_call: TRBJ1-2
clone_size: -
v_call: TRBV20-1
d_call: -
cdr3_nt: TGCAGTGCTGGGGGGGACGTCTATGGCTACACCTTC
cdr3_aa: CSAGGDVYGYTF

j_call: TRBJ1-4
clone_size: -
v_call: TRBV18
d_call: -
cdr3_nt: TGTGCCAGCTCACCCAGGGGACAAGTTGCCGGGGAACTGTTTTTT
cdr3_aa: CASSPRGQVAGELFF

j_call: TRBJ2-1
clone_size: many
v_call: TRBV5-1
d_call: -
cdr3_nt: TGCGCCAGCAGCTTGACCCCAGGGGTCTACAATGAGCAGTTCTTC
cdr3_aa: CASSLTPGVYNEQFF

j_call: TRBJ2-2
clone_size: -
v_call: TRBV27
d_call: -
cdr3_nt: TGTGCCAGCCGCTCAGACAGGAGTAACACCGGGGAGCTGTTTTTT
cdr3_aa: CASRSDRSNTGELFF

j_call: TRBJ2-7
clone_size: -
v_call: TRBV11-2
d_call: -
cdr3_nt: TGTGCCAGCAGCCTCTCGCCTAGCGTCCCCTACGAGCAGTACTTC
cdr3_aa: CASSLSPSVPYEQYF

j_call: TRBJ2-7
clone_size: few
v_call: TRBV6-2/TRBV6-3
d_call: -
cdr3_nt: TGTGCCAGCAGTTACGATCGTCAGGTGGGTACGGAGCAGTACTTC
cdr3_aa: CASSYDRQVGTEQYF

j_call: TRBJ2-7
clone_size: -
v_call: TRBV7-7
d_call: TRBD1
cdr3_nt: TGTGCCAGCAGCCCCGCCACCCGCGGGACAGGGGCCGAGCAGTACTTC
cdr3_aa: CASSPATRGTGAEQYF

j_call: TRBJ1-1
clone_size: -
v_call: TRBV13
d_call: -
cdr3_nt: TGTGCCAGCAGCACCGGACCGACCACCGCGGCTTTCTTT
cdr3_aa: CASSTGPTTAAFF

j_call: TRBJ2-1
clone_size: few
v_call: TRBV30
d_call: TRBD2
cdr3_nt: TGTGCCTGGAGTGGCGGGGGGCTGTTTGGTGAGCAGTTCTTC
cdr3_aa: CAWSGGGLFGEQFF

j_call: TRBJ2-7
clone_size: -
v_call: TRBV11-2
d_call: TRBD2
cdr3_nt: TGTGCCAGCAGCCGCATAAGCGGGAGTACCTACGAGCAGTACTTC
cdr3_aa: CASSRISGSTYEQYF

j_call: TRBJ2-5
clone_size: -
v_call: TRBV19
d_call: -
cdr3_nt: TGTGCCAGTCGTCCGGGAACGGATGAGACCCAGTACTTC
cdr3_aa: CASRPGTDETQYF

j_call: TRBJ2-2
clone_size: -
v_call: TRBV7-8
d_call: TRBD2
cdr3_nt: TGTGCCAGCAGCTTAGACGCGGGGGGGACCGGGGAGCTGTTTTTT
cdr3_aa: CASSLDAGGTGELFF

j_call: TRBJ2-1
clone_size: -
v_call: TRBV6-1
d_call: -
cdr3_nt: TGTGCCAGTTACTACAGGGTCCACAATGAGCAGTTCTTC
cdr3_aa: CASYYRVHNEQFF

j_call: TRBJ2-7
clone_size: -
v_call: TRBV20-1
d_call: TRBD2
cdr3_nt: TGCAGTGCGGGGTTTTCAGCGGGGCCCTACGAGCAGTACTTC
cdr3_aa: CSAGFSAGPYEQYF

j_call: TRBJ2-1
clone_size: few
v_call: TRBV7-6
d_call: TRBD2
cdr3_nt: TGTGCCAGCAGCCACAGGACTAGCGGGGTCTACAATGAGCAGTTCTTC
cdr3_aa: CASSHRTSGVYNEQFF

j_call: TRBJ1-6
clone_size: many
v_call: TRBV4-3
d_call: TRBD1
cdr3_nt: TGCGCCAGCAGCCATGGGACAGGAGAACGTGGTTCACCCCTCCACTTT
cdr3_aa: CASSHGTGERGSPLHF

j_call: TRBJ2-5
clone_size: few
v_call: TRBV15
d_call: TRBD1
cdr3_nt: TGTGCCACCAGCAGTCATGGGGACAGAAAAGAGACCCAGTACTTC
cdr3_aa: CATSSHGDRKETQYF

j_call: TRBJ2-5
clone_size: few
v_call: TRBV12-3/TRBV12-4
d_call: TRBD1
cdr3_nt: TGTGCCAGCTCACACTACAGGGGGCAGAACCAAGAGACCCAGTACTTC
cdr3_aa: CASSHYRGQNQETQYF

j_call: TRBJ2-7
clone_size: -
v_call: TRBV7-2
d_call: TRBD2
cdr3_nt: TGTGCCAGCAGCTTAGCGGTAGCGGGAGGTACCTACGAGCAGTACTTC
cdr3_aa: CASSLAVAGGTYEQYF

j_call: TRBJ2-1
clone_size: few
v_call: TRBV3-1
d_call: TRBD2
cdr3_nt: TGTGCCAGCAGCCAAGATGGCCTAGCGGGAGGGCCCCGTTGGGAATTCTTC
cdr3_aa: CASSQDGLAGGPRWEFF

j_call: TRBJ2-2
clone_size: -
v_call: TRBV10-3
d_call: -
cdr3_nt: TGTGCCATCAGTGAGTCGACGGGAACCGGGGAGCTGTTTTTT
cdr3_aa: CAISESTGTGELFF

j_call: TRBJ2-1
clone_size: -
v_call: TRBV20-1
d_call: TRBD2
cdr3_nt: TGCAGTGCTAGAGATAGAGTAGGACTAGCGAATGGTGATGAGCAGTTCTTC
cdr3_aa: CSARDRVGLANGDEQFF

j_call: TRBJ2-3
clone_size: few
v_call: TRBV12-3/TRBV12-4
d_call: TRBD2
cdr3_nt: TGTGCCAGCACCATGGGACTAGCGGGAGGGCCGGGTGGAACAGATACGCAGTATTTT
cdr3_aa: CASTMGLAGGPGGTDTQYF

j_call: TRBJ2-4
clone_size: -
v_call: TRBV5-4
d_call: TRBD1
cdr3_nt: TGTGCCAGCAGCTTGCGGTGGACAGGGGCCAAAAACATTCAGTACTTC
cdr3_aa: CASSLRWTGAKNIQYF

j_call: TRBJ2-5
clone_size: few
v_call: TRBV5-4
d_call: TRBD1
cdr3_nt: TGTGCCAGCAGCTCGAAGACAGGGTATGCTGTTGAGACCCAGTACTTC
cdr3_aa: CASSSKTGYAVETQYF

j_call: TRBJ2-5
clone_size: few
v_call: TRBV7-6
d_call: TRBD2
cdr3_nt: TGTGCCAGCAGCGCGCGGGGGGCAAGTGAGACCCAGTACTTC
cdr3_aa: CASSARGASETQYF

j_call: TRBJ2-3
clone_size: -
v_call: TRBV21-1
d_call: -
cdr3_nt: TGTGCCAGCAGCAAATCGTACCCAGATACGCAGTATTTT
cdr3_aa: CASSKSYPDTQYF

j_call: TRBJ2-7
clone_size: -
v_call: TRBV7-9
d_call: -
cdr3_nt: TGTGCCAGCAGCTTAGAACCGGGCTCCTACGAGCAGTACTTC
cdr3_aa: CASSLEPGSYEQYF

j_call: TRBJ1-6
clone_size: -
v_call: TRBV20-1
d_call: TRBD1
cdr3_nt: TGCAGTGCTAGAAGGGACAGGGCCTACTATAATTCACCCCTCCACTTT
cdr3_aa: CSARRDRAYYNSPLHF

j_call: TRBJ2-5
clone_size: few
v_call: TRBV10-2
d_call: -
cdr3_nt: TGCGCCAGCAGTGAGTCTGGGACACCTTGGGAGACCCAGTACTTC
cdr3_aa: CASSESGTPWETQYF

j_call: TRBJ2-5
clone_size: -
v_call: TRBV2
d_call: -
cdr3_nt: TGTGCCAGCACAACCGGGGGGACCCAGTACTTC
cdr3_aa: CASTTGGTQYF

j_call: TRBJ2-1
clone_size: few
v_call: TRBV12-3/TRBV12-4
d_call: TRBD2
cdr3_nt: TGTGCCAGCAGTTCCAGGGGACTAGCGGGAGAGCGCTACAATGAGCAGTTCTTC
cdr3_aa: CASSSRGLAGERYNEQFF

j_call: TRBJ2-3
clone_size: -
v_call: TRBV7-9
d_call: -
cdr3_nt: TGTGCCCTAGACACAGATACGCAGTATTTT
cdr3_aa: CALDTDTQYF

j_call: TRBJ1-1
clone_size: -
v_call: TRBV11-3
d_call: TRBD1
cdr3_nt: TGTGCCAGCAGCGGGCCAGGGGGCTCTGAAGCTTTCTTT
cdr3_aa: CASSGPGGSEAFF

j_call: TRBJ1-5
clone_size: -
v_call: TRBV7-8
d_call: TRBD1
cdr3_nt: TGTGCCAGCAGCTCCCAGGGGGCGGTTTCTCAGCCCCAGCATTTT
cdr3_aa: CASSSQGAVSQPQHF

j_call: TRBJ1-6
clone_size: once
v_call: TRBV7-9
d_call: TRBD1
cdr3_nt: TGTGCCAGCAGCGTACAGGGGACCAATTCACCCCTCCACTTT
cdr3_aa: CASSVQGTNSPLHF

j_call: TRBJ1-2
clone_size: -
v_call: TRBV19
d_call: -
cdr3_nt: TGTGCCAGTAACTGGGGCTATGGCTACACCTTC
cdr3_aa: CASNWGYGYTF

j_call: TRBJ2-6
clone_size: few
v_call: TRBV5-1
d_call: TRBD2
cdr3_nt: TGCGCCAGCAGCTCAGGGACTAGTGGTTCTTGGGCTGGGGCCAACGTCCTGACTTTC
cdr3_aa: CASSSGTSGSWAGANVLTF

j_call: TRBJ1-1
clone_size: -
v_call: TRBV4-1
d_call: TRBD1
cdr3_nt: TGCGCCAGCAGGCCTCTCCCTTCCGGGACAGGGGATGGAGCTTTCTTT
cdr3_aa: CASRPLPSGTGDGAFF

j_call: TRBJ2-7
clone_size: few
v_call: TRBV12-3/TRBV12-4
d_call: -
cdr3_nt: TGTGCCAGCAGTTTTCGCGGGATGGGCTACGAGCAGTACTTC
cdr3_aa: CASSFRGMGYEQYF